Below, 26 T cell receptor beta chains from the same sample are listed, as sequenced in a study of cytomegalovirus exposure and HLA in healthy donors. The PCR employed 60 Vbeta primers together with 13 Jbeta primers. Produced via immunoSEQ multiplex PCR; TCRdb's table is partial and in-frame only. In the table there are under 250,000 clones, about three quarters of which are singletons. Sequenced material: PBMCs. The receptors were gathered from a boy between 5 and 17 years old in good health and CMV-seronegative.

This clone has only a few counts. For the CDR3, the DNA is TGTGCCAGCAGTTACTCGTGGGGAGGGACTCAGCCCCAGCATTTT. Translated: CASSYSWGGTQPQHF. This rearrangement joins TRBV6-6 to TRBJ1-5; weak D call: TRBD1 (5 bases). From germline, CDR1 is MNHNY and CDR2 SVGAGI (reference sequence). CDR3 length: 15 residues. V lost 0 bases and J 6 bases, leaving 12 bases between the germline ends.

The chain joins TRBV9 to TRBJ2-3; 15 nucleotides match TRBD2. The CDR3 spans 19 residues. Trimming removed 4 bases from V and 0 bases from J; junction bases left unmatched: 9. Germline V gene lookup returns CDR1 SGDLS and CDR2 YYNGEE. The CDR3 region has the DNA TGTGCCAGCAGCTTCGGGACTAGCGGGGGGTTCTTTAGCACAGATACGCAGTATTTT. Residues: CASSFGTSGGFFSTDTQYF.

The chain has TRBV19 and TRBJ2-7, with D maybe TRBD1 (5 bases). Germline CDR1 is LNHDA and CDR2 is SQIVND (reference sequence). Deletions cut 1 base from V and 7 bases from J, with 17 bases between. The CDR3 has 15 residues. CDR3 bases: TGTGCCAGTAGTATAGTCCAGGGAACTGTTGTGGAGCAGTACTTC. Amino acid sequence: CASSIVQGTVVEQYF.

The chain has TRBV19 and TRBJ1-6, with D unclear. Per germline, CDR1 LNHDA and CDR2 SQIVND (reference sequence). Trimming took 3 bases from V and 3 from J, leaving 9 bases between them. The CDR3 runs 15 residues. CDR3 region: CASSISLIYNSPLHF. The CDR3 nucleotides read TGTGCCAGTAGTATTTCACTTATCTATAATTCACCCCTCCACTTT.

The genes are TRBV27 and TRBJ2-1; 11 bases line up with TRBD2. Trimming cost V 1 base and J 9 bases; bases outside gene matches: 8. This CDR3 comprises 16 residues. The germline CDR1 and CDR2 sequences are MNHEY and SMNVEV (reference sequence). CDR3 coding DNA: TGTGCCAGCAGTTTATATAGCGGGAGGGGTTTGGTTGAGCAGTTCTTC. Protein: CASSLYSGRGLVEQFF.

This clone came up a few times. This rearrangement joins TRBV25-1 to TRBJ1-6, with D possibly being TRBD1 (6 bases). The V and J ends lost 1 base and 8 bases respectively, with 12 bases between them. Germline-derived CDR1 and CDR2 are MGHDK and SYGVNS. The CDR3 runs 15 residues. CDR3 region: CASSESQGRYSPLHF. In nucleotides, the CDR3 is TGTGCCAGCAGTGAATCTCAGGGGAGATATTCACCCCTCCACTTT.

The rearrangement links TRBV4-1 to TRBJ1-2, with D perhaps TRBD1 (5 bases). CDR1 MGHRA and CDR2 YSYEKL come from the germline V gene. This CDR3 is 14 amino acids long. V was pared by 1 base and J by 6 bases, with 12 bases between. In DNA form, the CDR3 reads TGCGCCAGCAGCCAAGTAGGCCAGGGTGATGGCTACACCTTC. It codes for CASSQVGQGDGYTF.

The chain uses TRBV4-1 and TRBJ1-3; no firm D call. The V end lost 4 bases, the J end lost 5 bases, and 18 bases lay between the germline ends. Germline lookup yields CDR1 MGHRA and CDR2 YSYEKL. This CDR3 has 16 residues. The DNA for the CDR3 is TGCGCCAGCAGCCCGGCAGGAGGAATCCCAAGAAACACCATATATTTT. Protein product: CASSPAGGIPRNTIYF.

The genes are TRBV6-1 and TRBJ1-2, with 11 bases lining up with TRBD1. Germline CDR1 MNHNS, CDR2 SASEGT. The CDR3 is 15 residues long. V was clipped by 4 bases and J by 5 bases; unmatched bases: 6. The DNA of the CDR3 is TGTGCCAGCAGTGGGGGGACAGGGGGAGGGTATGGCTACACCTTC. Encoded protein: CASSGGTGGGYGYTF.

V and J are TRBV15 and TRBJ1-5, with D perhaps TRBD1 (5 bases). V lost 1 base to trimming and J lost 4 bases, with 11 bases between them. CDR3 size: 15 residues. CDR1 LNHNV and CDR2 YYDKDF come from the germline V gene (reference sequence). CDR3 sequence reads: CATSRGRQPNQPQHF. CDR3 bases: TGTGCCACCAGCAGAGGACGACAGCCGAATCAGCCCCAGCATTTT. Full variable domain (rest looked up from reference TRBV15 and TRBJ1-5): DAMVIQNPRYQVTQFGKPVTLSCSQTLNHNVMYWYQQKSSQAPKLLFHYYDKDFNNEADTPDNFQSRRPNTSFCFLDIRSPGLGDTAMYLCATSRGRQPNQPQHFGDGTRLSIL.

A single count supports this clone. The chain links TRBV2 to TRBJ2-7, with TRBD2 matching over 10 bases. Germline V gene sequence: CDR1 SNHLY, CDR2 FYNNEI. This CDR3 comprises 14 residues. The V segment lost 4 bases and the J segment 5 bases; nucleotides outside the gene matches: 5. CDR3 DNA: TGTGCCAGCAGTGCCCTAGCGGGAGTTCACGAGCAGTACTTC. It encodes CASSALAGVHEQYF.

This chain links TRBV5-1 with TRBJ2-7; no definite D call. Trimming took 2 bases from V and 6 from J, leaving 12 bases between them. This CDR3 comprises 13 residues. Germline-derived CDR1 and CDR2 are SGHRS and YFSETQ. The CDR3 DNA follows: TGCGCCAGCAGCTTCGAACCCTCCAGCGAGCAGTACTTC. Translating it yields CASSFEPSSEQYF.

The rearrangement links TRBV11-3 to TRBJ1-1; no reliable D call. The CDR3 runs to 12 residues. Germline CDR1 is SGHNT and CDR2 is YENEEA. V was cut by 8 bases and J by 8 bases, with 15 bases left in between. The CDR3 coding sequence is TGTGCCAGCGAGGCAGCGCCCGCCGAAGCTTTCTTT. This gives the protein CASEAAPAEAFF.

This clone was found a few times. The V and J genes are TRBV7-9 and TRBJ2-7; TRBD1 aligns across 8 bases. V lost 5 bases to trimming and J lost 4 bases; unmatched junction nucleotides: 7. The germline CDR1 and CDR2 sequences are SEHNR and FQNEAQ (reference sequence). This CDR3 contains 14 residues. As DNA, the CDR3 is TGTGCCAGCAGCCGAGGACAGGGAGATTACGAGCAGTACTTC. Its protein is CASSRGQGDYEQYF.

This chain uses TRBV29-1 with TRBJ1-4, with D possibly TRBD1 on 6 matching bases. V was shortened by 0 bases and J by 14 bases, with 13 bases between the two germline ends. From germline, CDR1 is SQVTM and CDR2 ANQGSEA. The CDR3 is made up of 12 amino acids. In nucleotides, the CDR3 is TGCAGCGTTGAAGATCATCGGACAGATCTGTTTTTT. It yields the protein CSVEDHRTDLFF.

The chain employs TRBV2 and TRBJ1-4; possible D gene TRBD1, 6 bases. The CDR3 length is 13 residues. Germline values: CDR1 SNHLY, CDR2 FYNNEI. The germline V and J ends were trimmed by 7 bases and 8 bases, with 14 bases remaining between them. CDR3 in amino acids: CASMQGRGEKLFF. The DNA of the CDR3 is TGTGCCAGCATGCAGGGGCGAGGGGAAAAACTGTTTTTT.

The chain combines TRBV5-1 with TRBJ2-7; 11 positions agree with TRBD2. This CDR3 comprises 15 residues. Germline V lookup: CDR1 SGHRS, CDR2 YFSETQ. With V trimmed by 1 base and J by 2 bases, 2 bases remained unmatched. CDR3 nucleotides: TGCGCCAGCAGCTTGAGTAGCGGGAGGGCCTACGAGCAGTACTTC. It specifies CASSLSSGRAYEQYF.

CDR3: CASSWGGPQISYEQYF. The CDR3 DNA reads TGTGCCAGTAGTTGGGGGGGACCTCAAATTTCCTACGAGCAGTACTTC. The chain couples TRBV19 to TRBJ2-7, with TRBD2 matching over 7 bases. The V and J ends lost 5 bases and 1 base, in that order; junction bases with no gene match: 11. In germline, CDR1 is LNHDA, CDR2 SQIVND (reference sequence). CDR3 length equals 16 residues. Together with reference TRBV19 and TRBJ2-7, the CDR3 gives the full variable domain: DGGITQSPKYLFRKEGQNVTLSCEQNLNHDAMYWYRQDPGQGLRLIYYSQIVNDFQKGDIAEGYSVSREKKESFPLTVTSAQKNPTAFYLCASSWGGPQISYEQYFGPGTRLTVT.

The chain is built from TRBV11-3 and TRBJ2-7; TRBD1 is a possible D gene (5 bases). Germline V lookup: CDR1 SGHNT, CDR2 YENEEA. The CDR3 sequence is 12 residues long. The ends were cut back, 5 bases at V and 6 bases at J, with 11 bases in the middle. The CDR3: CASSPGWLEQYF. The DNA of the CDR3 is TGTGCCAGCAGCCCAGGGTGGCTCGAGCAGTACTTC.

V gene TRBV6-5 combines with J gene TRBJ2-3; D might be TRBD1 (5 bases). CDR3 size: 13 residues. In germline, CDR1 is MNHEY, CDR2 SVGAGI. The V gene lost 6 bases and the J gene lost 5 bases, with 12 bases spanning the gap. The CDR3 bases are TGTGCCAGCAGGAAAAAGGGGCAAGATACGCAGTATTTT. Translated: CASRKKGQDTQYF.

The gene calls are TRBV5-8 and TRBJ1-5; D is perhaps TRBD1 (5 bases). Trimming cost V 4 bases and J 7 bases, with 15 bases left between them. The CDR3 is made up of 14 amino acids. Germline CDR1 is SGHTS and CDR2 is YDEGEE. The CDR3 DNA is TGTGCCAGCAGCGCCCTATGGGGGGACCAGCCCCAGCATTTT. Amino acid sequence: CASSALWGDQPQHF.

This clone was observed a few times. The chain employs TRBV7-9 and TRBJ2-3; D possibly corresponds to TRBD2 (6 bases). In germline, CDR1 is SEHNR, CDR2 FQNEAQ (reference sequence). The CDR3 totals 13 residues. Trimming removed 4 bases at V and 1 base at J, with 6 bases between. CDR3 sequence reads: CASSWGGTDTQYF. CDR3 DNA: TGTGCCAGCAGCTGGGGGGGCACAGATACGCAGTATTTT.

This chain connects TRBV6-5 to TRBJ1-3, with a weak D call TRBD1 (6 bases). V was cut by 5 bases and J by 0 bases, with 11 bases left in between. The germline gives CDR1 MNHEY, CDR2 SVGAGI. CDR3 length: 15 residues. The DNA for the CDR3 is TGTGCCAGCAGTCCCGACAGGAGCTCTGGAAACACCATATATTTT. Translating it yields CASSPDRSSGNTIYF.

This clone was seen a single time. This chain connects TRBV6-4 to TRBJ1-2; no clear D gene. The V gene's germline CDR1 is MRHNA and CDR2 SNTAGT. Trimming cost V 6 bases and J 4 bases, with 9 bases left between them. The CDR3 sequence is 12 residues long. The CDR3 loop is CASRTSFYGYTF. The CDR3 DNA reads TGTGCCAGCAGGACATCGTTCTATGGCTACACCTTC.

The chain links TRBV2 to TRBJ2-3, with TRBD2 identical over 8 bases. The CDR3 totals 14 residues. V was pared by 4 bases and J by 11 bases, with 11 bases of the junction left unmatched. Germline values: CDR1 SNHLY, CDR2 FYNNEI. The CDR3: CASSVRRGGGQQYF. The CDR3 DNA reads as TGTGCCAGCAGTGTCCGGCGAGGCGGGGGGCAGCAGTATTTT.

V is TRBV9 and J is TRBJ1-1; D not certain. This CDR3 is built from 15 residues. Per the germline V gene, CDR1 is SGDLS and CDR2 is YYNGEE. Trimming stripped 4 bases from V and 0 bases from J, with 13 bases between. The DNA for the CDR3 is TGTGCCAGCAGCCCGAGGAGCGGGTTGAACACTGAAGCTTTCTTT. It yields the protein CASSPRSGLNTEAFF. Using reference TRBV9 and TRBJ1-1 for the parts outside the CDR3, the full variable domain is DSGVTQTPKHLITATGQRVTLRCSPRSGDLSVYWYQQSLDQGLQFLIQYYNGEERAKGNILERFSAQQFPDLHSELNLSSLELGDSALYFCASSPRSGLNTEAFFGQGTRLTVV.